The next 15 T cell receptor beta chains were all read from a single sample in a study of PD-1 blockade in classical Hodgkin lymphoma. Documented time point: cycle 4 day 1 (C4D1), after five to seven weeks of nivolumab. Each patient relapsed following autologous stem cell transplantation, and prior brentuximab vedotin exposure differed. TCRdb's table, derived via immunoSEQ multiplex PCR, lists solely in-frame clones and lacks some. The sample includes some 86,000 clones, less than 95% of them seen just once. Sample: peripheral blood mononuclear cells (PBMCs), taken before the fourth cycle of nivolumab. The receptors derive from a human donor with classical Hodgkin lymphoma.

The chain is built from TRBV6-5 and TRBJ2-7; a possible D gene is TRBD1 (6 bases). Germline V gene data show CDR1 as MNHEY and CDR2 as SVGAGI. This CDR3 comprises 12 residues. V was trimmed by 6 bases and J by 3 bases, leaving 9 bases between them. As DNA, the CDR3 is TGTGCCAGCAGAACAGGGTTCTACGAGCAGTACTTC. It codes for CASRTGFYEQYF.

The rearrangement joins TRBV11-2 to TRBJ2-7; the D is unclear. The CDR3 extends over 17 amino acids. Germline V lookup: CDR1 SGHAT, CDR2 FQNNGV. Trimming stripped 0 bases from V and 2 bases from J, with 17 bases between. The CDR3: CASSLDRAGDYTYEQYF. CDR3 in DNA: TGTGCCAGCAGCTTAGATAGGGCAGGAGATTATACCTACGAGCAGTACTTC.

This rearrangement joins TRBV27 to TRBJ1-6; 10 nucleotides agree with TRBD1. The CDR3 is made up of 15 amino acids. Germline values: CDR1 MNHEY, CDR2 SMNVEV (reference sequence). With V trimmed by 0 bases and J by 9 bases, 2 bases remained unmatched. CDR3 DNA: TGTGCCAGCAGTTTATCGGGGGACAGGGGTTCACCCCTCCACTTT. It yields the protein CASSLSGDRGSPLHF.

The chain carries TRBV2 and TRBJ1-2; D remains unclear. Deletions cut 5 bases from V and 7 bases from J, with 11 bases between. Germline-derived CDR1 and CDR2 are SNHLY and FYNNEI. This CDR3 is 12 amino acids long. This CDR3 is CASSRVNPGYTF. In DNA, the CDR3 is TGTGCCAGCAGTAGGGTGAATCCTGGCTACACCTTC.

This clone was recorded once. V gene TRBV2 combines with J gene TRBJ1-3, with D unresolved. CDR3 length: 15 residues. V was trimmed by 0 bases and J by 6 bases, leaving 12 bases between them. Germline V CDR1 and CDR2: SNHLY, FYNNEI. As DNA, the CDR3 is TGTGCCAGCAGTGAAGCTTTCGGGCCCCTAAACACCATATATTTT. Encoded protein: CASSEAFGPLNTIYF.

The gene calls are TRBV5-1 and TRBJ1-1; TRBD1 is a possible D gene (5 bases). Germline V gene data show CDR1 as SGHRS and CDR2 as YFSETQ. CDR3 length: 15 amino acids. The ends were cut back, 1 base at V and 5 bases at J, with 15 bases in the middle. The chain's CDR3 is CASSLSARVVTEAFF. In DNA, the CDR3 is TGCGCCAGCAGCTTGTCGGCCAGGGTCGTGACTGAAGCTTTCTTT. Complete variable domain (other parts from reference TRBV5-1 and TRBJ1-1): KAGVTQTPRYLIKTRGQQVTLSCSPISGHRSVSWYQQTPGQGLQFLFEYFSETQRNKGNFPGRFSGRQFSNSRSEMNVSTLELGDSALYLCASSLSARVVTEAFFGQGTRLTVV.

The chain employs TRBV27 and TRBJ1-4; 9 bases map to TRBD1. This CDR3 is built from 14 residues. With V trimmed by 5 bases and J by 8 bases, 6 bases remained unmatched. CDR1 and CDR2 (germline): MNHEY, SMNVEV (reference sequence). This chain's CDR3 is CASSQGQGREKLFF. CDR3 nucleotides: TGTGCCAGCAGTCAGGGACAGGGCCGCGAAAAACTGTTTTTT.

The genes are TRBV29-1 and TRBJ1-4; no reliable D call. Trimming left V 6 bases short and J 7 bases short, with 9 bases between. There are 11 residues in the CDR3. CDR1 is SQVTM, CDR2 ANQGSEA, per germline. CDR3 protein: CSVMTFEKLFF. The CDR3 region has the DNA TGCAGCGTGATGACATTTGAAAAACTGTTTTTT.

The gene calls are TRBV6-1 and TRBJ2-7, with 9 bases identical to TRBD1. This CDR3 has 15 amino acids. Germline V CDR1 and CDR2: MNHNS, SASEGT. V gave up 6 bases and J gave up 2 bases; unmatched junction bases: 8. The CDR3 DNA reads TGTGCCAGCAGCCAAAGGGGGACAGGGACCTACGAGCAGTACTTC. This translates into CASSQRGTGTYEQYF.

V gene TRBV2 combines with J gene TRBJ1-2, with D uncertain. V shed 3 bases and J shed 4 bases, with 12 bases lying between them. Germline CDR1 and CDR2: SNHLY and FYNNEI. The CDR3 is 14 residues long. The CDR3 DNA reads as TGTGCCAGCAGTGATCCCCCCGGTTCCTATGGCTACACCTTC. Its translation: CASSDPPGSYGYTF.

This rearrangement joins TRBV6-1 to TRBJ1-2; D is perhaps TRBD1 (6 bases). The germline V gene encodes CDR1 MNHNS and CDR2 SASEGT. There are 13 residues in the CDR3. The V gene lost 8 bases and the J gene lost 4 bases, with 14 bases spanning the gap. CDR3 sequence: CASPGWGAYGYTF. The CDR3 DNA reads as TGTGCCAGCCCTGGTTGGGGGGCCTATGGCTACACCTTC.

The chain joins TRBV18 to TRBJ1-2; D gene uncertain. The germline CDR1 and CDR2 sequences are KGHSH and LQKENI. Trimming shortened V by 3 bases and J by 4 bases, and 12 bases separated the two germline ends. The CDR3 extends over 14 amino acids. The CDR3 coding sequence is TGTGCCAGCTCACCTACGAGAGAAGGCTATGGCTACACCTTC. This encodes CASSPTREGYGYTF.

This sequence joins TRBV18 and TRBJ2-5; possibly TRBD1 for D (6 bases). The V end was cut by 3 bases, the J end by 5 bases, with 16 bases between. This CDR3 region has 15 residues. Germline assignment: CDR1 KGHSH and CDR2 LQKENI. This chain's CDR3 is CASSPTGTPSETQYF. The CDR3 bases are TGTGCCAGCTCACCTACCGGGACACCCTCCGAGACCCAGTACTTC.

This clone has only a few counts. The chain recombines TRBV11-1 with TRBJ2-4, with D unclear. Germline-derived CDR1 and CDR2 are SGHAT and FQDESV (reference sequence). Trimming cost V 1 base and J 0 bases, with 7 bases left between them. The CDR3 has 15 residues. CDR3 sequence reads: CASSLDYLAKNIQYF. The DNA of the CDR3 is TGTGCCAGCAGCTTAGACTACTTAGCCAAAAACATTCAGTACTTC.

The J gene is TRBJ2-3, the V gene TRBV29-1; 10 bases fit TRBD2. Germline V CDR1 and CDR2: SQVTM, ANQGSEA. The CDR3 is 14 amino acids. Unmatched junction bases numbered 7, after V lost 6 bases and J lost 4 bases. CDR3 protein: CSVSSGGPADTQYF. CDR3 bases: TGCAGCGTGAGTAGCGGGGGGCCGGCAGATACGCAGTATTTT.